Shown below are 26 T cell receptor beta chains from a single sample sequenced in a study of T cell clonality in common variable immunodeficiency. Study-level results: Reportedly, TCR beta sequences from common variable immunodeficiency showed fewer deletions and N-nucleotide insertions.

The method was immunoSEQ multiplex PCR; TCRdb's version includes in-frame clones alone and lacks a portion of them. The sample presents roughly 9,000 clones, none singletons. Their antigen targets remain unknown. The sample consisted of peripheral blood mononuclear cells. These receptors came from a human donor with common variable immunodeficiency.

At least ten counts were recorded for this clone. The read gets to within 3 residues of the CDR3 end, and the germline J gene fills in the rest. The gene calls are TRBV11-2 and TRBJ2-5; perhaps D is TRBD1 or TRBD2 (7 bases each). Germline lookup yields CDR1 SGHAT and CDR2 FQNNGV. V was shortened by 6 bases and J by 2 bases, with 16 bases between the two germline ends. The CDR3 length is 15 residues. The CDR3 sequence: CASSYWEGQQETQYF. The covered CDR3 bases are TGTGCCAGCAGTTACTGGGAGGGACAGCAAGAGACC.

This clone was counted at least ten times. The CDR3 extends 3 residues past the end of the read, so its final part is completed from the germline J gene. The J gene is TRBJ1-1, the V gene TRBV29-1; TRBD1 might be the D (6 bases). Germline V gene sequence: CDR1 SQVTM, CDR2 ANQGSEA. This CDR3 contains 13 residues. V was trimmed by 7 bases and J by 1 base, leaving 13 bases between them. The DNA read from the CDR3 is TGCAGCGGCCACAGGGTCGGGAACACTGAA. It yields the protein CSGHRVGNTE. The whole CDR3 region reads CSGHRVGNTEAFF.

This clone was counted ten times or more. Read data end 3 residues before the CDR3 end; the end is taken from the germline J gene. The chain joins TRBV20-1 to TRBJ2-1, with TRBD1 identical over 9 bases. The CDR3 consists of 19 residues. From germline, CDR1 is DFQATT and CDR2 SNEGSKA (reference sequence). V lost 2 bases and J lost 0; bases outside the gene matches: 14. The CDR3 DNA, read in part, is TGCAGTGCTAGAAAGGGGGGACAGGGCACAATTAGCTCCTACAATGAG. It encodes CSARKGGQGTISSYNE. The full CDR3 protein reads CSARKGGQGTISSYNEQFF.

This clone was counted many times. The read is 3 residues too short to cover the CDR3 end, so that end is filled in from the germline J gene. This rearrangement joins TRBV7-2 to TRBJ1-1; D is unresolved. CDR1 is SGHTA, CDR2 FQGNSA, per germline. V lost 0 bases to trimming and J lost 3 bases, with 11 bases between them. This CDR3 is built from 15 residues. The covered CDR3 bases are TGTGCCAGCAGCTTAGCGTCAGGCTCCGACACTGAA. Its protein product is CASSLASGSDTE. The entire CDR3 reads CASSLASGSDTEAFF.

This clone was seen ten or more times. The read ends 3 residues before the CDR3 terminus; that terminus is restored from the germline J gene. This rearrangement joins TRBV7-9 to TRBJ2-3; 9 nucleotides align to TRBD1. This CDR3 spans 15 amino acids. The germline V gene encodes CDR1 SEHNR and CDR2 FQNEAQ (reference sequence). V gave up 5 bases and J gave up 4 bases; unmatched junction bases: 7. CDR3 sequence: CASSPRGTGSDTQYF. The CDR3 DNA, read in part, is TGTGCCAGCAGCCCCAGGGGGACAGGGTCAGATACG.

This clone showed up many times. The read ends 3 residues early relative to the CDR3; the germline J gene fills the gap. The rearrangement links TRBV2 to TRBJ1-1; D is undetermined. This CDR3 spans 13 amino acids. CDR1 is SNHLY, CDR2 FYNNEI, per germline. With 4 bases removed from V and 2 bases from J, the gap between germline ends came to 8 bases. The CDR3 sequence is CASSASGNTEAFF. The sequenced part of the CDR3 DNA is TGTGCCAGCAGTGCGAGCGGAAACACTGAA.

Notes on this clone: This may stem from a read error, because a much larger clone lies one nucleotide away. The missing CDR3 end, 3 residues past where the read stops, is filled in from the germline J gene. The chain is built from TRBV7-9 and TRBJ1-3, with 7 bases that match TRBD1. V trimming: 10 bases; J trimming: 0 bases; junction bases outside the gene matches: 6. From germline, CDR1 is SEHNR and CDR2 FQNEAQ (reference sequence). There are 14 residues in the CDR3. The sequenced CDR3 bases are TGTGCCATCCCGGGACAGAGCTCTGGAAACACC. Its protein product is CAIPGQSSGNT. The entire CDR3 is CAIPGQSSGNTIYF.

Relative to its sample, this clone is medium-sized. The read ends 3 residues early relative to the CDR3; the germline J gene fills the gap. The genes are TRBV7-9 and TRBJ1-2, with 7 bases fitting TRBD1. With V trimmed by 6 bases and J by 4 bases, 8 bases remained unmatched. The V gene's germline CDR1 is SEHNR and CDR2 FQNEAQ (reference sequence). The CDR3 has 14 residues. CDR3 sequence: CASRTTGDFYGYTF. The sequenced CDR3 bases are TGTGCCAGCAGGACAACAGGGGACTTCTATGGC.

This clone was seen many times. Read sequence stops 3 residues before the CDR3 end, and the germline J gene provides the missing end. This chain connects TRBV29-1 to TRBJ1-1, with D possibly TRBD1 on 6 matching bases. From germline, CDR1 is SQVTM and CDR2 ANQGSEA. The CDR3 covers 13 residues. Trimming removed 4 bases at V and 6 bases at J, with 15 bases between. The covered CDR3 bases are TGCAGCGTTGGTGACAGGCCCAACTCTGAA. Amino acids: CSVGDRPNSE. The complete CDR3 sequence is CSVGDRPNSEAFF.

This clone was counted at least ten times. The CDR3 end falls 3 residues outside the read, so it is completed with the germline J gene. The chain has TRBV28 and TRBJ2-3; a weak D match, TRBD2 (6 bases). Looked up from germline, CDR1 is MDHEN and CDR2 is SYDVKM. The CDR3 runs to 15 residues. The CDR3 DNA, read in part, is TGTGCCAGCAGTTTATGGTTGGAGGGAACTAGGACG. Translating gives CASSLWLEGTRT. The CDR3 reads in full as CASSLWLEGTRTQYF. The complete variable domain, with remaining parts taken from reference TRBV28 and TRBJ2-3, reads DVKVTQSSRYLVKRTGEKVFLECVQDMDHENMFWYRQDPGLGLRLIYFSYDVKMKEKGDIPEGYSVSREKKERFSLILESASTNQTSMYLCASSLWLEGTRTQYFGPGTRLTVL.

This clone was found many times. The observed sequence ends 3 residues before the CDR3 terminus, with the missing tail filled in from the germline J gene. The chain joins TRBV19 to TRBJ2-7; 10 bases match TRBD2. The CDR3 is 15 amino acids. Trimming cost V 4 bases and J 2 bases; bases outside gene matches: 5. Germline CDR1 reads LNHDA; CDR2 reads SQIVND (reference sequence). The covered CDR3 bases are TGTGCCAGTAGTACTGTACTAGCGGGAACCTACGAG. Protein: CASSTVLAGTYE. The complete CDR3 sequence is CASSTVLAGTYEQYF.

In its sample, this clone ranks as medium-sized. The CDR3 end is not reached by the read, which stops 3 residues before it; the germline J gene fills it in. The same CDR3 is also encoded by other DNA sequences in this sample. The rearrangement joins TRBV5-1 to TRBJ2-5, with 8 bases aligning to TRBD1. Germline trimming cut 0 bases from V and 2 bases from J; bases unmatched to any gene: 3. The CDR3 runs to 15 residues. CDR1 is SGHRS, CDR2 YFSETQ, per germline. The CDR3 loop reads CASSLATGGQETQYF. The sequenced CDR3 bases are TGCGCCAGCAGCTTGGCCACAGGGGGTCAAGAGACC. Together with reference TRBV5-1 and TRBJ2-5, the CDR3 gives the full variable domain: KAGVTQTPRYLIKTRGQQVTLSCSPISGHRSVSWYQQTPGQGLQFLFEYFSETQRNKGNFPGRFSGRQFSNSRSEMNVSTLELGDSALYLCASSLATGGQETQYFGPGTRLLVL.

Ten or more counts support this clone. The CDR3 is cut off 3 residues early in the read; its end comes from the germline J gene. The rearrangement joins TRBV28 to TRBJ1-1; no definite D call. V was shortened by 7 bases and J by 1 base, with 10 bases between the two germline ends. Germline loops: CDR1 MDHEN, CDR2 SYDVKM. The CDR3 runs to 13 residues. The CDR3 bases that were read are TGTGCCAGCAACCCATACGGGAACACTGAA. Its protein product is CASNPYGNTE. The entire CDR3 protein is CASNPYGNTEAFF.

This clone has only a few counts. The read terminates 3 residues ahead of where the CDR3 ends, so the germline J gene completes it. The chain combines TRBV6-1 with TRBJ1-2, with D perhaps matching TRBD1 (6 bases). The CDR3 has 16 amino acids. Germline V gene sequence: CDR1 MNHNS, CDR2 SASEGT. The CDR3 bases that were read are TGTGCCAGCAGTGAAAGGGTCAGGGGAGAATTGCGGGGC. Translation gives CASSERVRGELRG. The full CDR3 protein is CASSERVRGELRGYTF.

This clone was detected ten times or more. The read ends 3 residues shy of where the CDR3 ends; the end is completed using the germline J gene. The chain links TRBV4-1 to TRBJ2-2, with D unresolved. Deletions cut 0 bases from V and 3 bases from J, with 14 bases between. Germline V gene sequence: CDR1 MGHRA, CDR2 YSYEKL. This CDR3 spans 17 amino acids. CDR3 sequence: CASSQEFGDTYTGELFF. Partial CDR3 DNA: TGCGCCAGCAGCCAAGAGTTTGGAGACACGTACACCGGGGAG.

This clone appeared many times. The sequenced fragment ends 3 residues before the CDR3 boundary, so the rest is inferred from the germline J gene. The chain links TRBV5-1 to TRBJ1-1; TRBD1 matches 7 bases. This CDR3 contains 14 residues. V lost 0 bases, J lost 4 bases, and 3 bases stayed unmatched. Germline loops: CDR1 SGHRS, CDR2 YFSETQ. The CDR3 loop reads CASSLDTGVTEAFF. CDR3 DNA, as far as it was read: TGCGCCAGCAGCTTGGACACAGGGGTCACTGAA.

This clone appeared many times. The read ends 3 residues shy of where the CDR3 ends; the end is completed using the germline J gene. The rearrangement links TRBV12-3 or TRBV12-4 to TRBJ2-7; the match to TRBD2 covers 7 bases. The junction had 2 bases not matched to a gene; V was cut back by 4 bases and J by 5 bases. The CDR3 has 12 residues. CDR3 protein: CASSWGGHEQYF. CDR3 DNA, as far as it was read: TGTGCCAGCAGTTGGGGGGGACACGAG.

This clone was counted at least ten times. The missing CDR3 end, 3 residues past where the read stops, is filled in from the germline J gene. The V call is TRBV28, the J call TRBJ2-7; D not certain. The CDR3 spans 13 residues. Germline CDR1 MDHEN, CDR2 SYDVKM. Trimming removed 5 bases from V and 6 bases from J, with 14 bases in between. The CDR3 region is CASSTTPAIEQYF. Incomplete CDR3 DNA: TGTGCCAGCAGTACAACCCCAGCGATCGAG.

In its sample, this clone was seen a few times. Coverage ceases 3 residues before the CDR3 finishes, and the germline J gene fills in the end. The chain combines TRBV20-1 with TRBJ2-3, with a tentative D call TRBD1 (5 bases). This CDR3 comprises 15 residues. V gave up 4 bases and J gave up 0 bases, with 14 bases separating them. Germline V CDR1 and CDR2: DFQATT, SNEGSKA (reference sequence). This CDR3 reads CSATDRAGSTDTQYF. CDR3 DNA (partial): TGCAGTGCTACCGATAGGGCAGGGAGCACAGATACG.

Ten or more counts support this clone. The CDR3 end falls 3 residues outside the read, so it is completed with the germline J gene. J is TRBJ1-1 and V is TRBV20-1, with a possible D match to TRBD1 (6 bases). The CDR3 spans 15 residues. Trimming removed 1 base at V and 0 bases at J, with 12 bases between. CDR1 is DFQATT, CDR2 SNEGSKA, per germline (reference sequence). The DNA read from the CDR3 is TGCAGTGCTAGAGTGGCCCGGACAGTGAACACTGAA. Its protein product is CSARVARTVNTE. The whole CDR3 sequence reads CSARVARTVNTEAFF.

This clone has a count of ten or more. The read stops 3 residues short of the end of the CDR3; the missing end is completed from the germline J gene. The rearrangement uses TRBV20-1 and TRBJ2-1; 7 nucleotides line up with TRBD2. V lost 0 bases and J lost 5; bases outside the gene matches: 10. The CDR3 totals 16 residues. The germline V gene encodes CDR1 DFQATT and CDR2 SNEGSKA (reference sequence). CDR3 sequence reads: CSARDLGMAGDNEQFF. The DNA read from the CDR3 is TGCAGTGCTAGAGATTTGGGAATGGCGGGAGACAATGAG.

This clone was counted ten times or more. The sequence runs out 3 residues before the end of the CDR3; the remainder is reconstructed from the germline J gene. This chain connects TRBV5-1 to TRBJ1-2; D is uncertain. With 0 bases removed from V and 2 bases from J, the gap between germline ends came to 11 bases. Germline V gene sequence: CDR1 SGHRS, CDR2 YFSETQ. This CDR3 contains 15 residues. CDR3 loop: CASSLDLGANYGYTF. The CDR3 DNA, read in part, is TGCGCCAGCAGCTTGGATCTGGGCGCAAACTATGGC.

Many counts were recorded for this clone. The read stops 3 residues short of the end of the CDR3; the missing end is completed from the germline J gene. The rearrangement joins TRBV20-1 to TRBJ2-2, with 14 bases fitting TRBD2. Trimming cost V 3 bases and J 6 bases; bases outside gene matches: 3. The CDR3 runs 15 residues. The germline gives CDR1 DFQATT, CDR2 SNEGSKA (reference sequence). CDR3 amino acids: CSARRLAGGPGELFF. CDR3 DNA, as far as it was read: TGCAGTGCTAGGAGACTAGCGGGGGGGCCCGGGGAG.

Many counts were recorded for this clone. The CDR3 end falls 3 residues outside the read, so it is completed with the germline J gene. V gene TRBV9 combines with J gene TRBJ2-5; D perhaps matches TRBD1 (7 bases). CDR3 length: 15 residues. Trimming left V 0 bases short and J 3 bases short, with 12 bases between. Germline CDR1 SGDLS, CDR2 YYNGEE. The sequenced CDR3 bases are TGTGCCAGCAGCGTAGGACTCAGGGGGGAAGAGACC. It specifies CASSVGLRGEET. The full CDR3 protein is CASSVGLRGEETQYF. Complete variable domain (other parts from reference TRBV9 and TRBJ2-5): DSGVTQTPKHLITATGQRVTLRCSPRSGDLSVYWYQQSLDQGLQFLIQYYNGEERAKGNILERFSAQQFPDLHSELNLSSLELGDSALYFCASSVGLRGEETQYFGPGTRLLVL.

The table lists this clone with many counts. The read terminates 3 residues before the CDR3 end, so the remaining end is supplied by the germline J gene. This chain links TRBV7-8 with TRBJ1-5; maybe TRBD1 (5 bases). With 1 base removed from V and 4 bases from J, the gap between germline ends came to 14 bases. The CDR3 has 16 amino acids. Germline CDR1 is SGHVS and CDR2 is FQNEAQ. The CDR3 here is CASSLVSQGTNQPQHF. The CDR3 bases that were read are TGTGCCAGCAGCTTAGTTTCGCAGGGAACGAATCAGCCC. Using reference TRBV7-8 and TRBJ1-5 for the parts outside the CDR3, the full variable domain is GAGVSQSPRYKVAKRGQDVALRCDPISGHVSLFWYQQALGQGPEFLTYFQNEAQLDKSGLPSDRFFAERPEGSVSTLKIQRTQQEDSAVYLCASSLVSQGTNQPQHFGDGTRLSIL.

This clone occurred many times. The read gets to within 3 residues of the CDR3 end, and the germline J gene fills in the rest. The genes are TRBV19 and TRBJ1-3, with D tentatively TRBD1 (5 bases). With 9 bases removed from V and 4 bases from J, the gap between germline ends came to 13 bases. CDR3 length: 13 residues. Germline V lookup: CDR1 LNHDA, CDR2 SQIVND (reference sequence). The part of the CDR3 DNA that was read is TGTGCCAGCACTCAGGGTAACGGAAACACC. It yields the protein CASTQGNGNT. The complete CDR3 sequence is CASTQGNGNTIYF.